One and the same sample provided the 8 T cell receptor beta chains below, sequenced in a study of OX40 agonist ivuxolimab in advanced cancers. The assay was immunoSEQ multiplex PCR, and TCRdb's table has in-frame clones only and misses some. The table includes approximately 86,000 clones, about 82% detected once. The sample consisted of CD4+ or CD8+ T cells sorted from blood, taken in a trial of the OX40 agonist ivuxolimab. These receptors originate from an adult with an advanced solid tumor such as melanoma, head and neck, liver or kidney cancer.

The chain uses TRBV19 and TRBJ1-2; 10 nucleotides agree with TRBD1. CDR1 and CDR2 (germline): LNHDA, SQIVND (reference sequence). The CDR3 covers 17 residues. Trimming cost V 7 bases and J 1 base; bases outside gene matches: 12. The CDR3 sequence is CASTSSGQGSINYGYTF. DNA of the CDR3: TGTGCCAGTACATCCTCGGGACAGGGGAGTATTAACTATGGCTACACCTTC.

The chain joins TRBV7-9 to TRBJ1-2; D unclear. CDR3 length equals 12 residues. Germline V gene sequence: CDR1 SEHNR, CDR2 FQNEAQ (reference sequence). V shed 3 bases and J shed 0 bases, with 2 bases lying between them. CDR3 loop: CASSLANYGYTF. CDR3 DNA: TGTGCCAGCAGCTTGGCTAACTATGGCTACACCTTC.

The chain recombines TRBV6-5 with TRBJ2-2; D gene uncertain. V was clipped by 6 bases and J by 4 bases, with 6 bases between them. CDR1 and CDR2 (germline): MNHEY, SVGAGI. The length of the CDR3 is 12 residues. The CDR3 coding sequence is TGTGCCAGCAGCCCGACCACCGGGGAGCTGTTTTTT. This codes for CASSPTTGELFF.

The chain employs TRBV6-5 and TRBJ2-7; D is possibly TRBD2 (6 bases). V was pared by 7 bases and J by 9 bases, with 19 bases between. Germline lookup yields CDR1 MNHEY and CDR2 SVGAGI. CDR3 length: 13 residues. The CDR3 nucleotides are TGTGCCAGCACCCCCCCGGACGGGAGTCGGCAGTACTTC. This encodes CASTPPDGSRQYF.

The chain links TRBV5-4 to TRBJ1-1; the D is unclear. The ends were cut back, 0 bases at V and 5 bases at J, with 8 bases in the middle. Germline V gene sequence: CDR1 SGHNT, CDR2 YYREEE (reference sequence). The length of the CDR3 is 13 residues. CDR3 coding DNA: TGTGCCAGCAGCTTGGGGCGCGATACTGAAGCTTTCTTT. Translating it yields CASSLGRDTEAFF.

The rearrangement links TRBV23-1 to TRBJ2-1; unclear D gene. TRBV23-1 is noted as an ORF with a role that remains uncertain. Deletions cut 4 bases from V and 0 bases from J, with 13 bases between. The CDR3 consists of 16 residues. CDR3 sequence reads: CASSPKGKSSYNEQFF. CDR3 DNA: TGCGCCAGCAGTCCTAAGGGTAAGAGCTCCTACAATGAGCAGTTCTTC.

CDR3 protein: CASSPPVLAGGRNEQFF. In nucleotides, the CDR3 is TGTGCCAGCTCACCACCGGTGTTGGCGGGAGGGCGAAATGAGCAGTTCTTC. The chain joins TRBV18 to TRBJ2-1; TRBD2 agrees at 9 bases. Germline loops: CDR1 KGHSH, CDR2 LQKENI. There are 17 residues in the CDR3. V was clipped by 0 bases and J by 7 bases; unmatched bases: 10. Full variable domain (remainder filled in from reference TRBV18 and TRBJ2-1): NAGVMQNPRHLVRRRGQEARLRCSPMKGHSHVYWYRQLPEEGLKFMVYLQKENIIDESGMPKERFSAEFPKEGPSILRIQQVVRGDSAAYFCASSPPVLAGGRNEQFFGPGTRLTVL.

The chain is built from TRBV15 and TRBJ1-2, with D perhaps matching TRBD1 (6 bases). Looked up from germline, CDR1 is LNHNV and CDR2 is YYDKDF (reference sequence). V lost 0 bases and J lost 12, with 23 bases in between. CDR3 length: 16 amino acids. The chain's CDR3 is CATSRDSGPIGGGHTF. The CDR3 nucleotides are TGTGCCACCAGCAGAGATAGTGGGCCCATCGGGGGGGGCCACACCTTC.